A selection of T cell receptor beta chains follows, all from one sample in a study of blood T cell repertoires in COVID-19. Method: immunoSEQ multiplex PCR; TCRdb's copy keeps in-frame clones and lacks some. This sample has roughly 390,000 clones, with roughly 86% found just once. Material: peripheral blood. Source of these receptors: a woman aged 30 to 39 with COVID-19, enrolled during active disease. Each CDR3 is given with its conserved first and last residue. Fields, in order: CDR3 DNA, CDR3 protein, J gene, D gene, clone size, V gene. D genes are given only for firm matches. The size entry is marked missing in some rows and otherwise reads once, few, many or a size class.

DNA: TGCGCCAGCAGTGAGTCGCAGGGGGGCCGGACTGAAGCTTTCTTT; CDR3: CASSESQGGRTEAFF; J: TRBJ1-1; D: TRBD1; size: NA; V: TRBV10-1
DNA: TGTGCCAGCAGCCTTGACTATAGCTCCTACAATGAGCAGTTCTTC; CDR3: CASSLDYSSYNEQFF; J: TRBJ2-1; D: NA; size: NA; V: TRBV7-3
DNA: TGCGCCAGCAGTCAATCAGATTGGGACAGGGAGTCGGGGGAGCAGTACTTC; CDR3: CASSQSDWDRESGEQYF; J: TRBJ2-7; D: TRBD1; size: few; V: TRBV23-1
DNA: TGTGCCTGGAGTCCAGGGCCGAATGAAAAACTGTTTTTT; CDR3: CAWSPGPNEKLFF; J: TRBJ1-4; D: NA; size: NA; V: TRBV30
DNA: TGTGCCAGTAGTAGGGACAGACAAAACACCGGGGAGCTGTTTTTT; CDR3: CASSRDRQNTGELFF; J: TRBJ2-2; D: TRBD1; size: NA; V: TRBV19
DNA: TGTGCCACCAGCCCCGATAGGGGTTGGGCAGAGACCCAGTACTTC; CDR3: CATSPDRGWAETQYF; J: TRBJ2-5; D: NA; size: NA; V: TRBV24-1
DNA: TGTGCCAGTAGTATCGCAGGGGGCAACGAGCAGTACTTC; CDR3: CASSIAGGNEQYF; J: TRBJ2-7; D: TRBD1; size: NA; V: TRBV19
DNA: TGTGCCTGGAGTGGACGGACAGGGTGGCGTGAAAAACTGTTTTTT; CDR3: CAWSGRTGWREKLFF; J: TRBJ1-4; D: TRBD1; size: NA; V: TRBV30
DNA: TGTGCCAGCAGTTTCTCGCGATACGGCTACACCTTC; CDR3: CASSFSRYGYTF; J: TRBJ1-2; D: NA; size: many; V: TRBV12-3/TRBV12-4
DNA: TGCGCCAGCAGCCAAGCAGAACCGGGACTGGGGGAAGAGACCCAGTACTTC; CDR3: CASSQAEPGLGEETQYF; J: TRBJ2-5; D: NA; size: NA; V: TRBV4-3
DNA: TGCGCCAGCAGCTTCGGGGGGAGGGAGACCCAGTACTTC; CDR3: CASSFGGRETQYF; J: TRBJ2-5; D: TRBD2; size: NA; V: TRBV5-1
DNA: TGCGCCAGCAGCCAGGGTGACAACTCCTACGAGCAGTACTTC; CDR3: CASSQGDNSYEQYF; J: TRBJ2-7; D: NA; size: NA; V: TRBV4-1
DNA: TGTGCCAGCAGCACTTCGAACTATGGCTACACCTTC; CDR3: CASSTSNYGYTF; J: TRBJ1-2; D: NA; size: NA; V: TRBV12-3/TRBV12-4
DNA: TGTGCCACCGCCGTCTCCGGTACCCTGGAAGAGACCCAGTACTTC; CDR3: CATAVSGTLEETQYF; J: TRBJ2-5; D: NA; size: NA; V: TRBV6-4
DNA: TGTGCCAGTAGTATAGAAGGGAGCGAGCAGTACTTC; CDR3: CASSIEGSEQYF; J: TRBJ2-7; D: NA; size: NA; V: TRBV19
DNA: TGCGCCAGCAGCCACCCAACGGGAACCTACGAGCAGTACTTC; CDR3: CASSHPTGTYEQYF; J: TRBJ2-7; D: NA; size: NA; V: TRBV4-1
DNA: TGTGCCAGCAGCGTAGGTCCAGCGGGTGTCCAAGAGACCCAGTACTTC; CDR3: CASSVGPAGVQETQYF; J: TRBJ2-5; D: NA; size: NA; V: TRBV9
DNA: TGTGCCAGCAGCGTGGATCCCAGGGGGCCCTACGAGCAGTACTTC; CDR3: CASSVDPRGPYEQYF; J: TRBJ2-7; D: TRBD1; size: NA; V: TRBV9